The 4 T cell receptor beta chains below all came from one sample that was sequenced in a study of spatial heterogeneity in lung cancer. TCRdb analysed the 5' RACE reads with MiXCR anew, one entry per CDR3 protein. The sample carries tens of thousands of distinct CDR3 sequences, 7% to 7.5% recorded once. The sample's time point: sample taken at primary tumor resection. The sequenced sample was PBMCs, obtained at surgery. Receptor source: a female donor with early-stage non-small cell lung cancer.

This clonotype was picked up a small number of times. The chain joins TRBV10-3 to TRBJ2-7; possible D gene TRBD1, 5 bases. The CDR3 has 14 residues. Between the trimmed V and J ends, which lost 0 bases and 2 bases, there was a span of 8 bases. Germline CDR1 is ENHRY and CDR2 is SYGVKD. The CDR3 nucleotides read TGTGCCATCAGTGAGTCGACAGCAACCTACGAGCAGTACTTC. Encoded protein: CAISESTATYEQYF.

The chain combines TRBV3-1 with TRBJ2-5; D is uncertain. The V gene's germline CDR1 is LGHDT and CDR2 YNNKEL (reference sequence). Trimming removed 4 bases from V and 3 bases from J, with 12 bases in between. The CDR3 covers 14 residues. This CDR3 is CASSPDLLEETQYF. The DNA of the CDR3 is TGTGCCAGCAGCCCTGACCTCTTAGAAGAGACCCAGTACTTC.

This clonotype was recorded many times. The V gene is TRBV20-1, the J gene TRBJ2-5, with 13 positions matching TRBD2. The trim removed 8 bases at V and 7 bases at J, leaving 7 bases unmatched. CDR3 length: 13 amino acids. The germline CDR1 and CDR2 sequences are DFQATT and SNEGSKA (reference sequence). As DNA, the CDR3 is TGCAGTTTAACTAGCGGGAGGGCAGGGACCCAGTACTTC. This sequence encodes CSLTSGRAGTQYF.

This clonotype was found many times. The chain has TRBV20-1 and TRBJ2-5; perhaps TRBD1 as D (6 bases). Germline CDR1 and CDR2: DFQATT and SNEGSKA (reference sequence). The CDR3 has 13 residues. V lost 5 bases and J 0 bases, leaving 10 bases between the germline ends. CDR3 amino acids: CSAHGTNQETQYF. The CDR3 nucleotides read TGCAGTGCTCACGGGACAAACCAAGAGACCCAGTACTTC.